This TCR beta chain was captured by sequencing in a study of regulatory T cells in long-lasting Graves disease. Study findings and constraints: Fewer public clonotypes were shared by new patients (just under 1,000) than by persistent patients (about 2,800). Samples came from peripheral blood alone, without thyroid tissue.

Relying on iRepertoire HTBI primers and Arm-PCR of CDR3 regions, the team built TCR beta libraries. Via MiXCR, TCRdb re-called the multiplex PCR reads, giving one row per CDR3 protein. The table has hundreds of thousands of distinct CDR3 sequences, about 12% seen once. Time point described: newly diagnosed GD, antithyroid drugs for less than 3 months. PBMC RNA served as the TCR library source. Many counts were recorded for this clonotype. What it binds is not known. The CDR3 is made up of 12 amino acids. Germline CDR1 and CDR2: GTSNPN and SVGIG (reference sequence). The V and J ends lost 5 bases and 4 bases respectively, with 11 bases between them. Separately, the same data were catalogued under a study of T cells in Graves' hyperthyroidism and ophthalmopathy. That source adds: Uncontrolled infection, other autoimmune disease, pregnancy or lactation led to exclusion. Based on clinical symptoms, serum thyroxine and TRAb, thyroid ultrasound and orbital computed tomography, diagnoses were reached.

The sample consisted of peripheral blood mononuclear cells (PBMCs), taken at new diagnosis, from a patient treated with antithyroid drugs. The sequence was obtained from a young woman with Graves disease. The chain combines TRBV30 with TRBJ1-2; no definite D call. CDR3 sequence: CAWGRLAYGYTF. DNA for the CDR3: TGTGCCTGGGGTCGCCTCGCCTATGGCTACACCTTC.